The next 24 T cell receptor beta chains were all read from a single sample in a study of CD8+ T cells in alopecia areata. RNA was isolated and reverse transcribed to cDNA, the sequencing template. The method was immunoSEQ multiplex PCR; TCRdb's version includes in-frame clones alone and lacks a portion of them. Of fewer than 250,000 clones detected, around two fifths appear once; the ten largest clones hold about 2.4%. As to treatment: oral pan-JAK inhibitor, 5-10 mg twice daily. The input for sequencing was CD4+ T cells sorted from blood, taken at approximately week 37, from a patient treated with tofacitinib. These receptors all come from a human donor with alopecia areata.

The chain links TRBV4-1 to TRBJ2-1; a weak D match, TRBD1 (6 bases). The V end lost 5 bases, the J end lost 11 bases, and 13 bases lay between the germline ends. Germline lookup yields CDR1 MGHRA and CDR2 YSYEKL. The CDR3 has 12 amino acids. The CDR3 region is CASSSTRDKQFF. The CDR3 DNA sequence: TGCGCCAGCAGCTCCACCCGGGACAAGCAGTTCTTC.

V usage is TRBV25-1 and J usage is TRBJ2-3; weak D call: TRBD2 (6 bases). The CDR3 has 15 residues. The germline V and J ends were trimmed by 3 bases and 2 bases, with 12 bases remaining between them. Germline V CDR1 and CDR2: MGHDK, SYGVNS. For the CDR3, the DNA is TGTGCCAGCAGTGACAAAGGGAGGAACACAGATACGCAGTATTTT. Translation: CASSDKGRNTDTQYF.

This clone was seen once. The CDR3 DNA is TGTGCCTGGAGGTCCCGAACATCTCTCTCCTACAATGAGCAGTTCTTC. Protein sequence: CAWRSRTSLSYNEQFF. The V and J genes are TRBV30 and TRBJ2-1; no reliable D call. Germline V gives CDR1 GTSNPN, CDR2 SVGIG (reference sequence). Trimming removed 3 bases from V and 0 bases from J, with 15 bases in between. The CDR3 has 16 residues.

In DNA, the CDR3 is TGTGCCTGGATCCCGATCTCTGGAAACACCATATATTTT. Protein product: CAWIPISGNTIYF. This chain uses TRBV30 with TRBJ1-3; no reliable D call. Deletions cut 4 bases from V and 0 bases from J, with 7 bases between. Germline V gene lookup returns CDR1 GTSNPN and CDR2 SVGIG (reference sequence). CDR3 length: 13 amino acids.

This clone was seen a handful of times. The chain employs TRBV4-1 and TRBJ2-2; TRBD1 is a possible D gene (5 bases). Germline CDR1 MGHRA, CDR2 YSYEKL. This CDR3 comprises 15 residues. V dropped 4 bases and J dropped 2 bases, with 11 bases sitting between them. CDR3 coding DNA: TGCGCCAGCAGCCTGGACAAGAAAAACACCGGGGAGCTGTTTTTT. Translated, it gives CASSLDKKNTGELFF.

This clone was seen a single time. The rearrangement links TRBV5-4 to TRBJ1-2, with D unclear. The CDR3 has 15 amino acids. In germline, CDR1 is SGHNT, CDR2 YYREEE (reference sequence). Trimming removed 4 bases at V and 2 bases at J, with 15 bases between. The chain's CDR3 is CASSHFRLSNYGYTF. The DNA of the CDR3 is TGTGCCAGCAGCCACTTCAGGCTTTCGAACTATGGCTACACCTTC.

The J gene is TRBJ2-1, the V gene TRBV10-3; 10 nucleotides agree with TRBD1. CDR3 length equals 16 residues. Germline values: CDR1 ENHRY, CDR2 SYGVKD. Trimming cost V 4 bases and J 4 bases; bases outside gene matches: 7. The CDR3 reads CAISAPGQGRYNEQFF. As DNA, the CDR3 is TGTGCCATCAGTGCTCCGGGACAGGGGCGATACAATGAGCAGTTCTTC.

V is TRBV9 and J is TRBJ2-2, with 10 bases fitting TRBD2. The CDR3 extends over 15 amino acids. Germline V gene data show CDR1 as SGDLS and CDR2 as YYNGEE. Trimming removed 4 bases from V and 6 bases from J; junction bases left unmatched: 6. The CDR3 bases are TGTGCCAGCAGCCTAGCGGGAGCCTTATCCGGGGAGCTGTTTTTT. This translates into CASSLAGALSGELFF. Full variable domain (missing parts from reference TRBV9 and TRBJ2-2): DSGVTQTPKHLITATGQRVTLRCSPRSGDLSVYWYQQSLDQGLQFLIQYYNGEERAKGNILERFSAQQFPDLHSELNLSSLELGDSALYFCASSLAGALSGELFFGEGSRLTVL.

This chain uses TRBV5-1 with TRBJ2-2, with D possibly being TRBD2 (5 bases). V was trimmed by 7 bases and J by 5 bases, leaving 15 bases between them. This CDR3 is built from 14 residues. CDR1 and CDR2 (germline): SGHRS, YFSETQ. CDR3 bases: TGCGCCAGCCATGCGGGCCGCGGGACCGGGGAGCTGTTTTTT. It specifies CASHAGRGTGELFF.

This clone was counted a few times. The chain is built from TRBV30 and TRBJ1-2, with TRBD1 matching 8 bases. The germline V gene encodes CDR1 GTSNPN and CDR2 SVGIG (reference sequence). This CDR3 region has 15 residues. V shed 0 bases, J shed 4 bases, and the junction held 7 bases outside the gene matches. For the CDR3, the DNA is TGTGCCTGGAGTGTACTTAACAGGGGGGTCTATGGCTACACCTTC. Protein: CAWSVLNRGVYGYTF.

The chain joins TRBV15 to TRBJ2-1; 10 nucleotides match TRBD2. Germline V lookup: CDR1 LNHNV, CDR2 YYDKDF (reference sequence). The ends lost 6 bases at V and 6 bases at J; junction bases unmatched: 5. There are 14 residues in the CDR3. The CDR3 reads CATRGAGGSNEQFF. The CDR3 region has the DNA TGTGCCACCAGAGGAGCGGGAGGGTCCAATGAGCAGTTCTTC. The whole variable domain, filled in from reference TRBV15 and TRBJ2-1, reads DAMVIQNPRYQVTQFGKPVTLSCSQTLNHNVMYWYQQKSSQAPKLLFHYYDKDFNNEADTPDNFQSRRPNTSFCFLDIRSPGLGDTAMYLCATRGAGGSNEQFFGPGTRLTVL.

The chain employs TRBV10-3 and TRBJ2-7, with unresolved D. This CDR3 spans 12 amino acids. Between the trimmed V and J ends, which lost 2 bases and 4 bases, there was a span of 6 bases. Germline CDR1 reads ENHRY; CDR2 reads SYGVKD. CDR3 sequence (DNA): TGTGCCATCAGTGAGGCTGAATACGAGCAGTACTTC. The encoded protein is CAISEAEYEQYF.

J is TRBJ2-1 and V is TRBV30; no clear D gene. Looked up from germline, CDR1 is GTSNPN and CDR2 is SVGIG (reference sequence). This CDR3 contains 14 residues. V was clipped by 0 bases and J by 5 bases, with 11 bases between them. CDR3 residues: CAWSVRVGDNEQFF. As DNA, the CDR3 is TGTGCCTGGAGTGTACGAGTCGGAGACAATGAGCAGTTCTTC.

The chain recombines TRBV28 with TRBJ2-5; TRBD2 matches 7 bases. V lost 2 bases, J lost 3 bases, and 3 bases stayed unmatched. The CDR3 contains 14 residues. Germline V gene lookup returns CDR1 MDHEN and CDR2 SYDVKM. CDR3 nucleotide sequence: TGTGCCAGCAGTTTAGAACTAGCGAAAGAGACCCAGTACTTC. This sequence encodes CASSLELAKETQYF.

This clone was found a few times. The V gene is TRBV30, the J gene TRBJ1-1; maybe TRBD1 (6 bases). This CDR3 is built from 14 residues. Per the germline V gene, CDR1 is GTSNPN and CDR2 is SVGIG (reference sequence). Trimming pared 2 bases from V and 1 base from J, leaving 11 bases between. The CDR3 bases are TGTGCCTGGAGTCCTGGACAGCCGAACACTGAAGCTTTCTTT. This translates into CAWSPGQPNTEAFF.

The rearrangement links TRBV7-9 to TRBJ1-1, with TRBD1 identical over 8 bases. V gave up 4 bases and J gave up 4 bases; unmatched junction bases: 11. Germline values: CDR1 SEHNR, CDR2 FQNEAQ (reference sequence). The length of the CDR3 is 16 residues. The CDR3 loop reads CASSSLDRDWSTEAFF. The CDR3 bases are TGTGCCAGCAGCTCACTGGACAGGGATTGGAGCACTGAAGCTTTCTTT.

Written as DNA, the CDR3 is TGTGCCAGCAGCCGACTAGCGGGACTTAGCACAGATACGCAGTATTTT. Its protein product is CASSRLAGLSTDTQYF. The V call is TRBV7-2, the J call TRBJ2-3; 11 bases match TRBD2. In germline, CDR1 is SGHTA, CDR2 FQGNSA. V lost 5 bases and J lost 0; bases outside the gene matches: 4. The CDR3 runs to 16 residues.

V is TRBV7-3 and J is TRBJ2-2; D ambiguous. Trimming took off 5 bases at V and 2 bases at J, with 6 bases between the two ends. Looked up from germline, CDR1 is SGHTA and CDR2 is FQGTGA. This CDR3 is built from 13 residues. The chain's CDR3 is CASSPTNTGELFF. CDR3 nucleotides: TGTGCCAGCAGCCCCACCAACACCGGGGAGCTGTTTTTT.

This clone showed up just a few times. The V and J genes are TRBV7-9 and TRBJ2-3, with unresolved D. This CDR3 contains 11 residues. Trimming shortened V by 9 bases and J by 3 bases, and 7 bases separated the two germline ends. CDR1 and CDR2 (germline): SEHNR, FQNEAQ (reference sequence). The CDR3 here is CASGRTDTQYF. The CDR3 DNA reads TGTGCCAGTGGCAGAACAGATACGCAGTATTTT.

In its sample, this clone was seen a few times. The rearrangement joins TRBV7-2 to TRBJ1-1; weak D call: TRBD1 (5 bases). The CDR3 extends over 15 amino acids. Germline CDR1 SGHTA, CDR2 FQGNSA. The ends were cut back, 1 base at V and 0 bases at J, with 9 bases in the middle. The DNA for the CDR3 is TGTGCCAGCAGCTTAGGACAGCCGATGAACACTGAAGCTTTCTTT. Translation gives CASSLGQPMNTEAFF.

The rearrangement links TRBV21-1 to TRBJ2-5. TRBV21-1 represents a pseudogene. This CDR3 contains 15 residues. CDR3 in amino acids: CASSKADRIQETQYF. The CDR3 DNA follows: TGTGCCAGCAGCAAAGCTGACCGGATCCAAGAGACCCAGTACTTC.

The chain has TRBV30 and TRBJ1-2; D call uncertain. This CDR3 is built from 13 residues. Per the germline V gene, CDR1 is GTSNPN and CDR2 is SVGIG (reference sequence). The V end lost 8 bases, the J end lost 0 bases, and 13 bases lay between the germline ends. CDR3: CAGIIRANYGYTF. DNA of the CDR3: TGTGCCGGTATAATAAGGGCTAACTATGGCTACACCTTC.

This clone was counted between two and nine times. CDR3 in DNA: TGTGCCAGCAGCCGGAGCCGTCCGAACACCGGGGAGCTGTTTTTT. The encoded protein is CASSRSRPNTGELFF. The genes are TRBV14 and TRBJ2-2; the D is unclear. Germline assignment: CDR1 SGHDN and CDR2 FVKESK. The length of the CDR3 is 15 residues. The V end was cut by 4 bases, the J end by 0 bases, with 9 bases between.

CDR3 loop: CASSSSDSYEQYF. The DNA of the CDR3 is TGTGCCAGCAGCTCGTCGGACAGCTACGAGCAGTACTTC. V and J are TRBV7-9 and TRBJ2-7; the D gene is possibly TRBD1 (6 bases). V shed 4 bases and J shed 3 bases, with 10 bases lying between them. The CDR3 spans 13 residues. Germline assignment: CDR1 SEHNR and CDR2 FQNEAQ (reference sequence). The variable domain in full, completed from reference TRBV7-9 and TRBJ2-7, reads DTGVSQNPRHKITKRGQNVTFRCDPISEHNRLYWYRQTLGQGPEFLTYFQNEAQLEKSRLLSDRFSAERPKGSFSTLEIQRTEQGDSAMYLCASSSSDSYEQYFGPGTRLTVT.